One sample yielded the 29 T cell receptor beta chains listed below, sequenced in a study of T-cell reconstitution after alpha-beta-depleted transplantation in children listed by TCRdb under 2016. The treatment or condition label for this specimen denotes: allogeneic hematopoietic cell transplantation with graft depleted of TCRalphabeta T cells and CD19 B cells. The library came from PCR. Instrument on record: Illumina HiSeq 2500. TCR libraries were prepared with molecular barcoding, using unique molecular identifiers to normalize TCRbeta repertoire quantification. TCRdb applied fastp at Q25 and MiXCR to the public reads, then kept only in-frame beta chains. Rows matching on CDR3 protein sequence are summarized as one entry with the most common DNA and genes. Across this sample there are 200,000 to 300,000 distinct CDR3 sequences, with over 20% seen only once. Clones ranked in the top ten supply 2.6% of the sample.

The sequencing here drew on PBMCs, taken before TCRalphabeta/CD19-depleted stem cell transplant. The origin of the receptors is a girl aged 2 to 9 with Fanconi anemia, due to receive a stem cell transplant.

This clonotype was recorded many times. The chain carries TRBV10-3 and TRBJ1-5; D gene ambiguous. The CDR3 has 13 residues. Germline loops: CDR1 ENHRY, CDR2 SYGVKD. Deletions cut 10 bases from V and 2 bases from J, with 12 bases between. The CDR3 bases are TGTGCCAGCTCCGACACGGGCAATCAGCCCCAGCATTTT. Protein product: CASSDTGNQPQHF.

This clonotype was observed at least ten times. The chain links TRBV20-1 to TRBJ2-3; TRBD2 aligns across 7 bases. The CDR3 is 15 residues long. Germline V lookup: CDR1 DFQATT, CDR2 SNEGSKA (reference sequence). Losses at the gene ends were 1 base for V and 0 bases for J; bases not matched to a gene: 4. CDR3 in amino acids: CSARVSGASTDTQYF. CDR3 coding DNA: TGCAGTGCTAGAGTCAGCGGGGCAAGCACAGATACGCAGTATTTT.

This clonotype was counted many times. V is TRBV5-1 and J is TRBJ2-1, with a weak D call TRBD1 (6 bases). Deletions cut 4 bases from V and 3 bases from J, with 17 bases between. Germline V CDR1 and CDR2: SGHRS, YFSETQ. The CDR3 contains 16 residues. CDR3 sequence (DNA): TGCGCCAGCAGCCTACCCCGGACAGTTTACTACAATGAGCAGTTCTTC. Its protein product is CASSLPRTVYYNEQFF.

This chain joins TRBV9 and TRBJ2-3, with a possible D match to TRBD2 (8 bases). V dropped 0 bases and J dropped 2 bases, with 19 bases sitting between them. The CDR3 sequence is 18 residues long. Germline loops: CDR1 SGDLS, CDR2 YYNGEE. The CDR3 sequence is CASSVAGGAGDSTDTQYF. The CDR3 DNA reads TGTGCCAGCAGCGTAGCAGGGGGAGCGGGGGACTCCACAGATACGCAGTATTTT.

This clonotype was observed at least ten times. V gene TRBV11-2 combines with J gene TRBJ2-1; D gene ambiguous. This CDR3 is 13 amino acids long. CDR1 SGHAT and CDR2 FQNNGV come from the germline V gene. V lost 2 bases and J 4 bases, leaving 6 bases between the germline ends. The CDR3 bases are TGTGCCAGCAGCTTACGCCCATACAATGAGCAGTTCTTC. This codes for CASSLRPYNEQFF.

The sample holds many counts of this clonotype. The gene calls are TRBV27 and TRBJ2-3; 7 bases are a match to TRBD1. The CDR3 has 15 amino acids. V was clipped by 5 bases and J by 6 bases; unmatched bases: 11. Germline V gene data show CDR1 as MNHEY and CDR2 as SMNVEV (reference sequence). The DNA of the CDR3 is TGTGCCAGCAGTATGGTACAGGGGATTATGGATACGCAGTATTTT. Translated, it gives CASSMVQGIMDTQYF.

This clonotype was found many times. The chain joins TRBV12-5 to TRBJ1-1; perhaps TRBD1 as D (5 bases). Trimming stripped 2 bases from V and 2 bases from J, with 15 bases between. CDR1 is LGHNT, CDR2 FRNRAP, per germline. The CDR3 runs to 16 residues. DNA of the CDR3: TGTGCTAGTGGTTTGAGCCTGGCAGGGAGCAACACTGAAGCTTTCTTT. Its protein product is CASGLSLAGSNTEAFF. The variable domain in full, completed from reference TRBV12-5 and TRBJ1-1, reads DARVTQTPRHKVTEMGQEVTMRCQPILGHNTVFWYRQTMMQGLELLAYFRNRAPLDDSGMPKDRFSAEMPDATLATLKIQPSEPRDSAVYFCASGLSLAGSNTEAFFGQGTRLTVV.

V usage is TRBV28 and J usage is TRBJ2-1; D may be TRBD1 (6 bases). Germline V lookup: CDR1 MDHEN, CDR2 SYDVKM. Trimming removed 2 bases at V and 0 bases at J, with 17 bases between. The CDR3 totals 18 residues. CDR3 sequence reads: CASSLEQGTLLSYNEQFF. CDR3 coding DNA: TGTGCCAGCAGTTTAGAGCAGGGGACCCTACTCTCCTACAATGAGCAGTTCTTC. The variable domain in full, with the rest retrieved from reference TRBV28 and TRBJ2-1, is DVKVTQSSRYLVKRTGEKVFLECVQDMDHENMFWYRQDPGLGLRLIYFSYDVKMKEKGDIPEGYSVSREKKERFSLILESASTNQTSMYLCASSLEQGTLLSYNEQFFGPGTRLTVL.

This clonotype was seen many times. The gene calls are TRBV12-3 or TRBV12-4 and TRBJ2-5; maybe TRBD1 (5 bases). This CDR3 is built from 12 residues. The germline V and J ends were trimmed by 6 bases and 3 bases, with 8 bases remaining between them. In DNA form, the CDR3 reads TGTGCCAGCAGCCCGACAGAAGAGACCCAGTACTTC. This sequence encodes CASSPTEETQYF.

This clonotype showed up many times. The V call is TRBV27, the J call TRBJ2-6; 9 bases line up with TRBD1. Germline V CDR1 and CDR2: MNHEY, SMNVEV (reference sequence). Unmatched junction bases numbered 12, after V lost 6 bases and J lost 0 bases. This CDR3 has 19 residues. CDR3 protein: CASRGTGPMSISGANVLTF. In nucleotides, the CDR3 is TGTGCCAGCAGAGGGACAGGGCCCATGTCCATCTCTGGGGCCAACGTCCTGACTTTC.

The rearrangement links TRBV30 to TRBJ2-7; D ambiguous. V lost 0 bases and J 1 base, leaving 10 bases between the germline ends. The CDR3 spans 14 residues. Germline V gene data show CDR1 as GTSNPN and CDR2 as SVGIG (reference sequence). Here the CDR3 DNA reads TGTGCCTGGAGTGTATTGGCTAGGTCCTACGAGCAGTACTTC. Protein sequence: CAWSVLARSYEQYF.

The rearrangement links TRBV6-1 to TRBJ2-3; D is unclear. The CDR3 is made up of 13 amino acids. Trimming cost V 5 bases and J 5 bases, with 11 bases left between them. Per germline, CDR1 MNHNS and CDR2 SASEGT. Written as DNA, the CDR3 is TGTGCCAGCAGTCCCAACTCTAAAGATACGCAGTATTTT. It yields the protein CASSPNSKDTQYF.

In its sample, this clonotype was seen a few times. The V call is TRBV4-2, the J call TRBJ1-6, with D perhaps matching TRBD1 (5 bases). Looked up from germline, CDR1 is LGHNA and CDR2 is YNFKEQ. Trimming took 1 base from V and 6 from J, leaving 7 bases between them. This CDR3 has 14 amino acids. The CDR3 protein is CASSQGQSNSPLHF. The CDR3 DNA is TGTGCCAGCAGCCAAGGACAGAGTAATTCACCCCTCCACTTT.

This clonotype has just a few counts. The genes are TRBV20-1 and TRBJ2-5, with 16 nucleotides matching TRBD2. The germline V gene encodes CDR1 DFQATT and CDR2 SNEGSKA (reference sequence). J lost 2 bases, V lost 2 bases, and 8 bases had no gene match. This CDR3 is 18 amino acids long. The DNA for the CDR3 is TGCAGTGCTAGAATCCCGGGACTAGCGGGAGGGTGGCAAGAGACCCAGTACTTC. As protein: CSARIPGLAGGWQETQYF.

The V and J genes are TRBV7-9 and TRBJ2-2; TRBD2 aligns across 9 bases. This CDR3 region has 17 residues. CDR1 is SEHNR and CDR2 is FQNEAQ in the germline V gene (reference sequence). V shed 1 base and J 5 bases; nucleotides not matched to a gene: 8. The CDR3 bases are TGTGCCAGCAGCTTAGGTCCGGGACTAGCTGATACCGGGGAGCTGTTTTTT. Protein: CASSLGPGLADTGELFF.

The rearrangement links TRBV29-1 to TRBJ2-5; 8 bases agree with TRBD1. Germline-derived CDR1 and CDR2 are SQVTM and ANQGSEA. This CDR3 comprises 15 residues. The J segment lost 1 base and the V segment lost 0 bases, leaving 4 bases of the junction unmatched. The DNA for the CDR3 is TGCAGCGTTGAAGAAGTAGGGACAGGCCAAGAGACCCAGTACTTC. Its protein product is CSVEEVGTGQETQYF.

This clonotype was seen repeatedly, ten times or more. The chain combines TRBV12-3 or TRBV12-4 with TRBJ2-5; a possible D gene is TRBD1 (5 bases). V lost 3 bases and J lost 0, with 14 bases in between. This CDR3 is 16 amino acids long. CDR3 residues: CASSFPAGPHQETQYF. The CDR3, as DNA: TGTGCCAGCAGTTTCCCCGCAGGGCCGCACCAAGAGACCCAGTACTTC.

This chain uses TRBV7-2 with TRBJ2-3; tentative D call: TRBD2 (6 bases). Trimming took off 6 bases at V and 2 bases at J, with 15 bases between the two ends. The CDR3 extends over 15 amino acids. The germline V gene encodes CDR1 SGHTA and CDR2 FQGNSA. CDR3 DNA sequence: TGTGCCAGCAGGGAGGGATTGCTCTTCACAGATACGCAGTATTTT. As protein: CASREGLLFTDTQYF. Complete variable domain (other parts from reference TRBV7-2 and TRBJ2-3): GAGVSQSPSNKVTEKGKDVELRCDPISGHTALYWYRQSLGQGLEFLIYFQGNSAPDKSGLPSDRFSAERTGGSVSTLTIQRTQQEDSAVYLCASREGLLFTDTQYFGPGTRLTVL.

This clonotype was counted between two and nine times. The chain couples TRBV29-1 to TRBJ1-1; possible D gene TRBD1, 5 bases. The germline V gene encodes CDR1 SQVTM and CDR2 ANQGSEA. With 4 bases removed from V and 11 bases from J, the gap between germline ends came to 20 bases. The length of the CDR3 is 13 residues. The CDR3 DNA is TGCAGCGTTGGATTGAGAACAGGCGTGGGGGCTTTCTTT. Translation gives CSVGLRTGVGAFF.

In this sample, this clonotype turned up a few times. Here the CDR3 reads CASSQEISYNEQFF. In nucleotides, the CDR3 is TGCGCCAGCAGCCAAGAGATCTCATACAATGAGCAGTTCTTC. The chain combines TRBV4-1 with TRBJ2-1; D gene ambiguous. The CDR3 runs 14 residues. Trimming removed 0 bases from V and 4 bases from J, with 7 bases in between. Looked up from germline, CDR1 is MGHRA and CDR2 is YSYEKL.

This clonotype was observed at least ten times. This sequence joins TRBV4-2 and TRBJ2-3; 10 bases line up with TRBD1. V was clipped by 2 bases and J by 2 bases; unmatched bases: 4. This CDR3 has 16 amino acids. Germline CDR1 reads LGHNA; CDR2 reads YNFKEQ. The CDR3 here is CASSQKTGGLTDTQYF. DNA for the CDR3: TGTGCCAGCAGCCAAAAGACAGGGGGCCTCACAGATACGCAGTATTTT.

This clonotype was recorded many times. The genes are TRBV20-1 and TRBJ2-2; 8 bases line up with TRBD2. The germline gives CDR1 DFQATT, CDR2 SNEGSKA (reference sequence). V lost 1 base, J lost 5 bases, and 0 bases stayed unmatched. CDR3 length equals 13 residues. The CDR3 region has the DNA TGCAGTGCTAGAGCGGGAGGGACCGGGGAGCTGTTTTTT. Amino acids: CSARAGGTGELFF.

This clonotype was detected only a few times. The chain combines TRBV7-2 with TRBJ2-3, with 9 bases matching TRBD2. Per the germline V gene, CDR1 is SGHTA and CDR2 is FQGNSA. The length of the CDR3 is 15 residues. J lost 4 bases, V lost 2 bases, and 4 bases had no gene match. CDR3 bases: TGTGCCAGCAGCTTATTTAGCGGGAGCTCAGATACGCAGTATTTT. Translating it yields CASSLFSGSSDTQYF.

The chain couples TRBV25-1 to TRBJ2-5; 8 bases align to TRBD2. Germline CDR1 and CDR2: MGHDK and SYGVNS. The V segment lost 1 base and the J segment 2 bases; nucleotides outside the gene matches: 6. This CDR3 is built from 16 residues. The CDR3 here is CASSEWTGRDQETQYF. The DNA for the CDR3 is TGTGCCAGCAGTGAATGGACCGGGAGGGATCAAGAGACCCAGTACTTC.

This clonotype was observed a handful of times. This chain links TRBV27 with TRBJ2-4; no clear D. The CDR3 is 17 residues long. V was shortened by 5 bases and J by 0 bases, with 17 bases between the two germline ends. Germline V lookup: CDR1 MNHEY, CDR2 SMNVEV (reference sequence). CDR3 coding DNA: TGTGCCAGCAGTCCCCTCCCAAGAGAACTAGCCAAAAACATTCAGTACTTC. Amino acid sequence: CASSPLPRELAKNIQYF.

The CDR3 DNA reads TGCAGCGTTGAGGGACAGTTCCAAGAGACCCAGTACTTC. Translating it yields CSVEGQFQETQYF. This chain joins TRBV29-1 and TRBJ2-5, with 7 positions matching TRBD1. The germline CDR1 and CDR2 sequences are SQVTM and ANQGSEA. The CDR3 consists of 13 residues. V shed 3 bases and J 1 base; nucleotides not matched to a gene: 2.

This clonotype showed up many times. The V call is TRBV25-1, the J call TRBJ2-7, with a possible D match to TRBD1 (5 bases). The CDR3 has 15 residues. Trimming pared 6 bases from V and 3 bases from J, leaving 18 bases between. Germline CDR1 reads MGHDK; CDR2 reads SYGVNS. The CDR3, as DNA: TGTGCCAGCAGCACGCAACGGGTAGGGGTCTACGAGCAGTACTTC. It yields the protein CASSTQRVGVYEQYF.

This clonotype was seen repeatedly, ten times or more. The chain combines TRBV12-3 or TRBV12-4 with TRBJ2-7, with TRBD1 identical over 7 bases. Unmatched junction bases numbered 7, after V lost 5 bases and J lost 3 bases. The CDR3 runs to 14 residues. CDR3 sequence reads: CASSTGELGYEQYF. Here the CDR3 DNA reads TGTGCCAGCAGTACAGGGGAGTTAGGCTACGAGCAGTACTTC.

DNA for the CDR3: TGCAGCGTGTGGGACAGCCGGCTTCCACACGAGCAGTACTTC. It translates to CSVWDSRLPHEQYF. This chain links TRBV29-1 with TRBJ2-7; 7 bases agree with TRBD1. This CDR3 region has 14 residues. CDR1 and CDR2 (germline): SQVTM, ANQGSEA. Germline trimming cut 6 bases from V and 5 bases from J; bases unmatched to any gene: 13.